This T cell receptor beta chain emerged from a study of blood T cell repertoires in COVID-19. Germline V gene data show CDR1 as LNHDA and CDR2 as SQIVND (reference sequence). The length of the CDR3 is 15 residues. V lost 1 base and J 2 bases, leaving 8 bases between the germline ends. Per the authors' pipeline: Amplification of reference gene primers was used by the study to estimate nucleated cell counts. Clones were sequenced by immunoSEQ multiplex PCR, and TCRdb holds only the in-frame ones, with some missing. V, J and clone size are those of that table, while D and trimming were read from the DNA. The sample holds some 60,000 clones, 80% to 95% seen once.

The chain couples TRBV19 to TRBJ2-2; D unclear. This clonotype was obtained from a man aged 60 to 69 with acute or convalescent COVID-19. Source material: peripheral blood. The CDR3 nucleotides are TGTGCCAGTAGTATAGTTAGAGTAAACACCGGGGAGCTGTTTTTT. This gives the protein CASSIVRVNTGELFF.